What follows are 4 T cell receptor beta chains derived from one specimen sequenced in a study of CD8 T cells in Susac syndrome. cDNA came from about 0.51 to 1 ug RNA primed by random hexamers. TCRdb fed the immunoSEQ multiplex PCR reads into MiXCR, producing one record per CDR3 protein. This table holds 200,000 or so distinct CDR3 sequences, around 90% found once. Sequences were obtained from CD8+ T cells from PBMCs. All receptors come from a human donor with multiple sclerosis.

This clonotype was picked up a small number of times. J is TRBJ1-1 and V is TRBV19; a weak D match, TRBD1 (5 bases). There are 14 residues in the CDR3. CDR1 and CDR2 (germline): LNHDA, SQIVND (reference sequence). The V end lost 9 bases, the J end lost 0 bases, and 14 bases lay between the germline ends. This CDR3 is CASSQGPLNTEAFF. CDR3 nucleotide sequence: TGTGCCAGCTCCCAGGGACCGTTGAACACTGAAGCTTTCTTT.

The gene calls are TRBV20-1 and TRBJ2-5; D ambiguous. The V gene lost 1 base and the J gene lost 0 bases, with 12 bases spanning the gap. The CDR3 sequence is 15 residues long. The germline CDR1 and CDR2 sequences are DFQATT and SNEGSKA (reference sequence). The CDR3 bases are TGCAGTGCTAGAGGACCGACTGTGTACCAAGAGACCCAGTACTTC. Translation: CSARGPTVYQETQYF.

The DNA for the CDR3 is TGTGCCAGCAGTGGGCAACAGAAAAGCACAGATACGCAGTATTTT. Residues: CASSGQQKSTDTQYF. The chain employs TRBV7-9 and TRBJ2-3; unclear D gene. This CDR3 has 15 residues. Between the trimmed V and J ends, which lost 6 bases and 0 bases, there was a span of 13 bases. The germline gives CDR1 SEHNR, CDR2 FQNEAQ (reference sequence).

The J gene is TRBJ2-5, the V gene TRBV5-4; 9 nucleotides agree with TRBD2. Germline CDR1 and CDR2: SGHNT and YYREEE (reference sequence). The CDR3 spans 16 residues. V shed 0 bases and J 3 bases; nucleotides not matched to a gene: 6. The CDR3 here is CASSLAKREVEETQYF. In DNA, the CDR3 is TGTGCCAGCAGCTTGGCAAAGCGGGAGGTGGAAGAGACCCAGTACTTC.